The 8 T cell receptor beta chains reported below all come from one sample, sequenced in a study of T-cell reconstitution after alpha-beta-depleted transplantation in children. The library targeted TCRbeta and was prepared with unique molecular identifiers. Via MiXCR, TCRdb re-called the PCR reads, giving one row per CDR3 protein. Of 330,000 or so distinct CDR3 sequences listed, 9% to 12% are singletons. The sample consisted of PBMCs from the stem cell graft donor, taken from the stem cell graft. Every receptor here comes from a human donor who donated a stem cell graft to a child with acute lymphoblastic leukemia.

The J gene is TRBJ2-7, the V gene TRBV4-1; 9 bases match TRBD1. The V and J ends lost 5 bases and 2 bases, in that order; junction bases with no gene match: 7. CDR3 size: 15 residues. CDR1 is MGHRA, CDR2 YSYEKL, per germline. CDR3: CASSRDGQGTYEQYF. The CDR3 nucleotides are TGCGCCAGCAGCAGGGACGGACAGGGGACCTACGAGCAGTACTTC.

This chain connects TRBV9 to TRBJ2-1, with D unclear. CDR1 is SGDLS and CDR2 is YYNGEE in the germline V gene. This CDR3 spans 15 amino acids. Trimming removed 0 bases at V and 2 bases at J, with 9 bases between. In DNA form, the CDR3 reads TGTGCCAGCAGCGTAGCGGGCCCGACCTACAATGAGCAGTTCTTC. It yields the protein CASSVAGPTYNEQFF.

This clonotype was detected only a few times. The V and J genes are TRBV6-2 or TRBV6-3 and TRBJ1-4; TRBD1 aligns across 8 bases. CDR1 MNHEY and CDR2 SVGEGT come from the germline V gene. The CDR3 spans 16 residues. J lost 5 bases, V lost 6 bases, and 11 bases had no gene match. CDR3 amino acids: CASSRTDRGLNEKLFF. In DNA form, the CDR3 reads TGTGCCAGCAGCCGTACTGACAGGGGCCTAAATGAAAAACTGTTTTTT.

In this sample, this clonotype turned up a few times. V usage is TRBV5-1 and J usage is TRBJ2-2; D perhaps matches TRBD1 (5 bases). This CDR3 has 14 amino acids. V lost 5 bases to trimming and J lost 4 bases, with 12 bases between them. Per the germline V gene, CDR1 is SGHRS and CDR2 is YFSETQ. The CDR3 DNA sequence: TGCGCCAGCAGACAAAGGGGATCCACCGGGGAGCTGTTTTTT. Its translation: CASRQRGSTGELFF.

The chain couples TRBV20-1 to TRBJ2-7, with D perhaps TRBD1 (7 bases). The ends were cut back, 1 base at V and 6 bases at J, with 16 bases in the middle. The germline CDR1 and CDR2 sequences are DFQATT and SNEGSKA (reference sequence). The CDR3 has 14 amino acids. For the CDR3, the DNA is TGCAGTGCTAGAGCAGGAGGGGGCATCGGCGAGCAGTACTTC. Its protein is CSARAGGGIGEQYF.

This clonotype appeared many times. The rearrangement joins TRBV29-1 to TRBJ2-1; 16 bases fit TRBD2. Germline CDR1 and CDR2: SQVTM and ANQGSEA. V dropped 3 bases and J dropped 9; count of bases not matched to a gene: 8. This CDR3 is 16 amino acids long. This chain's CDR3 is CSVDRGTSGRATEQFF. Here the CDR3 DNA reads TGCAGCGTTGACCGCGGGACTAGCGGGAGGGCCACTGAGCAGTTCTTC.

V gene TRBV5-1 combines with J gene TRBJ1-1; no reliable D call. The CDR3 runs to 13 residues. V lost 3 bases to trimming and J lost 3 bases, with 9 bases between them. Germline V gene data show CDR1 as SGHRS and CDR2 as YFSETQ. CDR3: CASSSSSHTEAFF. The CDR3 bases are TGCGCCAGCAGCTCCTCTTCGCACACTGAAGCTTTCTTT.

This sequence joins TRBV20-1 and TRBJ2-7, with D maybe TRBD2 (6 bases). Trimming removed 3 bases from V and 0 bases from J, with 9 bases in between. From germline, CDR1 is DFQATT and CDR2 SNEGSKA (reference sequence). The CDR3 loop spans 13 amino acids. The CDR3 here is CSASGGSSYEQYF. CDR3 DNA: TGCAGTGCTAGCGGGGGAAGCTCCTACGAGCAGTACTTC.